Following are 8 T cell receptor beta chains from one sample sequenced in a study of CD8 T cells in ankylosing spondylitis. One entry per CDR3 protein, called by TCRdb with MiXCR from the 5' RACE reads. Among 180,000 or so distinct CDR3 sequences listed, under 14% were seen once. The sequenced sample consisted of blood, either unsorted or a sorted T cell fraction (not recorded which). These receptors were collected from a male donor with ankylosing spondylitis or in good health (not recorded which).

This clonotype was observed at least ten times. V usage is TRBV6-5 and J usage is TRBJ2-7; D unclear. Germline V gene sequence: CDR1 MNHEY, CDR2 SVGAGI. The CDR3 is 15 amino acids. V shed 0 bases and J shed 4 bases, with 13 bases lying between them. CDR3: CASSYSPGNRYEQYF. CDR3 DNA: TGTGCCAGCAGTTACTCTCCGGGTAATAGGTACGAGCAGTACTTC.

The V and J genes are TRBV7-8 and TRBJ1-4; 10 bases fit TRBD1. Germline CDR1 and CDR2: SGHVS and FQNEAQ. The V segment lost 1 base and the J segment 7 bases; nucleotides outside the gene matches: 0. There are 14 residues in the CDR3. CDR3 sequence: CASSLGDRGEKLFF. The CDR3 DNA sequence: TGTGCCAGCAGCTTAGGGGACAGGGGTGAAAAACTGTTTTTT.

This chain links TRBV7-2 with TRBJ2-3; D unclear. The CDR3 covers 13 residues. The V end lost 6 bases, the J end lost 4 bases, and 11 bases lay between the germline ends. Looked up from germline, CDR1 is SGHTA and CDR2 is FQGNSA. The CDR3 DNA reads as TGTGCCAGCAGACCCGGCGGCGCAGATACGCAGTATTTT. This gives the protein CASRPGGADTQYF. Filled out from reference TRBV7-2 and TRBJ2-3, the complete variable domain reads GAGVSQSPSNKVTEKGKDVELRCDPISGHTALYWYRQSLGQGLEFLIYFQGNSAPDKSGLPSDRFSAERTGGSVSTLTIQRTQQEDSAVYLCASRPGGADTQYFGPGTRLTVL.

This clonotype was seen ten or more times. The CDR3 bases are TGCGCCAGCAGCTTGGCCGGGACTGCAAGTGAGCAGTTCTTC. Amino acid sequence: CASSLAGTASEQFF. The chain carries TRBV5-1 and TRBJ2-1; a possible D gene is TRBD2 (6 bases). The CDR3 is 14 amino acids. Trimming shortened V by 0 bases and J by 9 bases, and 13 bases separated the two germline ends. Per the germline V gene, CDR1 is SGHRS and CDR2 is YFSETQ. Together with reference TRBV5-1 and TRBJ2-1, the CDR3 gives the full variable domain: KAGVTQTPRYLIKTRGQQVTLSCSPISGHRSVSWYQQTPGQGLQFLFEYFSETQRNKGNFPGRFSGRQFSNSRSEMNVSTLELGDSALYLCASSLAGTASEQFFGPGTRLTVL.

This clonotype was seen ten or more times. CDR3 residues: CATSLPGSNQPQHF. DNA for the CDR3: TGTGCCACCAGTCTACCGGGGAGCAATCAGCCCCAGCATTTT. The chain recombines TRBV24-1 with TRBJ1-5, with unresolved D. Germline V lookup: CDR1 KGHDR, CDR2 SFDVKD. This CDR3 spans 14 amino acids. V lost 6 bases and J 1 base, leaving 9 bases between the germline ends.

This clonotype was observed many times. Lacking the conserved final phenylalanine or tryptophan, this CDR3 likely reflects a read error. The DNA is left out, because the CDR3 cannot be placed on it with certainty; the CDR3 is given as TCRdb lists it. The chain uses TRBV21-1 and TRBJ1-2; whether TRBD1, the table's D call, matches the DNA was not checked. TRBV21-1 is a documented pseudogene. Counting both end residues, the CDR3 totals 9 amino acids. CDR3 in amino acids: CASSHPGPS.

This chain links TRBV10-3 with TRBJ2-7; the match to TRBD1 covers 7 bases. Germline lookup yields CDR1 ENHRY and CDR2 SYGVKD. The CDR3 contains 15 residues. V lost 2 bases and J lost 0; bases outside the gene matches: 4. The CDR3 region has the DNA TGTGCCATCAGTGAGGCCCGGGACAGCTCCTACGAGCAGTACTTC. As protein: CAISEARDSSYEQYF.

With regard to this clonotype: Compared with germline, one end of the junction differs, possibly owing to a read error. This sequence joins TRBV4-2 and TRBJ2-2, with 9 bases fitting TRBD2. CDR1 and CDR2 (germline): LGHNA, YNFKEQ. CDR3 length equals 19 residues. CDR3 sequence reads: CASSQDLGSGSLNTGKLFF. CDR3 DNA: TGTGCCAGCAGCCAAGATTTGGGTAGCGGGAGCCTTAACACCGGGAAGCTGTTTTTT.